The T cell receptor (beta chain) under discussion was sequenced for a study of blood T cell repertoires in COVID-19. For the study at large: PBMCs, B-cell-depleted T cells, or T cells were the source of the cDNA or gDNA that made up the material.

Clones were sequenced by immunoSEQ multiplex PCR, and TCRdb holds only the in-frame ones, with some missing. The sample has roughly 80,000 clones; roughly four fifths are singletons. The CDR3 consists of 16 residues. V lost 4 bases to trimming and J lost 0 bases, with 14 bases between them. CDR1 is MGHRA and CDR2 is YSYEKL in the germline V gene. The sample comprised peripheral blood. J is TRBJ2-3 and V is TRBV4-1, with D maybe TRBD1 (5 bases). The sequence derives from a man older than 75 with acute or convalescent COVID-19. The CDR3 loop reads CASSLATALSTDTQYF. The CDR3 DNA is TGCGCCAGCAGCCTGGCGACAGCACTCAGCACAGATACGCAGTATTTT.